One and the same sample provided the 9 T cell receptor beta chains below, sequenced in a study of shared clonotypes between healthy human individuals. Repertoires were generated with immunoSEQ multiplex PCR, while TCRdb's copy carries only in-frame clones and drops some. Of roughly 2.2 million clones detected, just over 90% appear once; the ten largest clones hold about 0.39%. Specimen: naive CD4+ T cells from PBMCs. Subset denoted: CD45RA+ positively selected. Receptors were obtained from a man between 18 and 35 years old in good health. Some clones in this sample may be carry-over from other donors' samples.

J is TRBJ2-1 and V is TRBV25-1, with D unresolved. The CDR3 covers 13 residues. Germline V gene data show CDR1 as MGHDK and CDR2 as SYGVNS. V lost 7 bases and J lost 6, with 13 bases in between. The DNA for the CDR3 is TGTGCCAGCAAACGGACCGAAAGCAATGAGCAGTTCTTC. The encoded protein is CASKRTESNEQFF.

This rearrangement joins TRBV6-5 to TRBJ1-1; D is perhaps TRBD1 (5 bases). Germline V lookup: CDR1 MNHEY, CDR2 SVGAGI. CDR3 length: 15 amino acids. The germline V and J ends were trimmed by 0 bases and 4 bases, with 12 bases remaining between them. DNA for the CDR3: TGTGCCAGCAGTTACTCGAGGGGCTCCGCCACTGAAGCTTTCTTT. Protein product: CASSYSRGSATEAFF.

The chain has TRBV21-1 and TRBJ1-1; the tabulated D call, TRBD1, remains unverified against the DNA. TRBV21-1 represents a pseudogene. The length of the CDR3 is 16 residues. Written as DNA, the CDR3 is TGTGCCAGCAGCGGAGGGGGCCAGGGCCAGAACACTGAAGCTTTCTTT. Encoded protein: CASSGGGQGQNTEAFF.

The CDR3, as DNA: TGTGCCAGCTGCAGAGCCTACAATGAGCAGTTCTTC. It codes for CASCRAYNEQFF. This chain links TRBV28 with TRBJ2-1; D remains ambiguous. Germline V gene lookup returns CDR1 MDHEN and CDR2 SYDVKM. The CDR3 is made up of 12 amino acids. V lost 8 bases and J lost 2, with 7 bases in between.

Comments on this clone: The CDR3 carries no conserved terminal phenylalanine or tryptophan, so it likely arises from a read error. The chain recombines TRBV4-2 with TRBJ2-7; D unclear. The V end lost 5 bases, the J end lost 2 bases, and 10 bases lay between the germline ends. This CDR3 region has 13 residues. The germline V gene has CDR1 LGHNA and CDR2 YNFKEQ. Written as DNA, the CDR3 is TGTGCCAGCAGCTTAGCCTCGGCCTACGAGCAGTACCTC. Translated, it gives CASSLASAYEQYL.

The chain has TRBV11-3 and TRBJ2-7; TRBD1 agrees at 8 bases. Unmatched junction bases numbered 6, after V lost 3 bases and J lost 2 bases. The V gene's germline CDR1 is SGHNT and CDR2 YENEEA. CDR3 length equals 15 residues. The CDR3: CASSFRTGTPYEQYF. CDR3 in DNA: TGTGCCAGCAGCTTCAGGACAGGGACCCCCTACGAGCAGTACTTC.

The chain employs TRBV19 and TRBJ1-4; no firm D call. Between the trimmed V and J ends, which lost 3 bases and 0 bases, there was a span of 17 bases. The CDR3 is made up of 18 amino acids. Germline V gene sequence: CDR1 LNHDA, CDR2 SQIVND (reference sequence). The CDR3 bases are TGTGCCAGTAGTATCCCGGAGCGGGTGGACGCAACTAATGAAAAACTGTTTTTT. This gives the protein CASSIPERVDATNEKLFF.

This clone occurred once. The CDR3 here is CASSAGRQGSTDTQYF. DNA for the CDR3: TGTGCCAGCAGCGCCGGACGACAGGGCAGTACAGATACGCAGTATTTT. The rearrangement joins TRBV7-3 to TRBJ2-3; 7 bases are a match to TRBD1. The CDR3 spans 16 residues. V trimming: 5 bases; J trimming: 3 bases; junction bases outside the gene matches: 11. Germline V lookup: CDR1 SGHTA, CDR2 FQGTGA.

The chain recombines TRBV7-3 with TRBJ2-5; 7 bases fit TRBD2. V lost 2 bases and J lost 5; bases outside the gene matches: 11. The CDR3 has 16 amino acids. Germline assignment: CDR1 SGHTA and CDR2 FQGTGA. CDR3 region: CASSLFPSGHGETQYF. CDR3 DNA sequence: TGTGCCAGCAGCTTATTCCCTAGCGGCCATGGGGAGACCCAGTACTTC.